The rows below give T cell receptor beta chains drawn from one sample of a study of human T cells and chemical hapten exposure. MiXCR was run by TCRdb on the RACE reads, yielding one entry per CDR3 protein. Among 85,000 to 90,000 distinct CDR3 sequences listed, around 10% were seen once. The material sequenced was whole blood, taken in connection with sensitization to the hapten diphenylcyclopropenone (DPC). The receptors shown here come from a woman between 40 and 55 years old with alopecia areata. Some clones in this sample may be carry-over from other donors' samples. CDR3s include the opening cysteine and the closing phenylalanine or tryptophan. Fields, in order: J gene, V gene, clone size, CDR3 protein. Not every row has a clone size; where given, it reads once, few, many or a size class.

>TRBJ2-6|TRBV2|many
CASSEGGANVLTF
>TRBJ1-2|TRBV5-1|many
CASSPDGSPYGYTF
>TRBJ1-2|TRBV7-2|few
CASSARTPEGYTF
>TRBJ2-2|TRBV6-5|NA
CASSRSGGNTGELFF
>TRBJ2-5|TRBV2|many
CATRGLAGGPGTQYF
>TRBJ1-4|TRBV4-1|NA
CASSQDSGQRYEKLFF
>TRBJ2-2|TRBV19|few
CASKQSGQTGELFF
>TRBJ1-6|TRBV7-2|few
CASSLVGGGQGLRPLHF
>TRBJ2-5|TRBV20-1|few
CSARHRGMEETQYF
>TRBJ2-5|TRBV29-1|NA
CSVEDRAPRAQYF
>TRBJ1-1|TRBV12-3/TRBV12-4|NA
CASNPGGTRVPRAFF
>TRBJ2-7|TRBV7-2|NA
CASSFRISSYEQYF
>TRBJ1-1|TRBV5-1|NA
CASSSMTGSTEAFF
>TRBJ2-1|TRBV5-6|many
CASSLGELSANF
>TRBJ1-3|TRBV5-4|few
CASSRTAGISGNTIYF
>TRBJ2-3|TRBV12-3/TRBV12-4|few
CASSPRPTDTQYF
>TRBJ2-1|TRBV30|few
CAWSGKWEQFF
>TRBJ2-7|TRBV3-1|many
CASSYPGQGDHEQYF
>TRBJ2-3|TRBV29-1|NA
CSVPFNSGRASDTQYF
>TRBJ2-6|TRBV6-2/TRBV6-3|NA
CASSYGQSRTSGANVLTF
>TRBJ2-7|TRBV9|many
CASSVGLPSYEQYF
>TRBJ1-1|TRBV7-2|many
CASSLGLDTEAFF
>TRBJ2-7|TRBV10-3|NA
CAIGDRGLSEQYF
>TRBJ2-5|TRBV11-2|NA
CASSLGAGPQETQYF
>TRBJ2-2|TRBV21-1|many
CASSGRGRRGGELFF
>TRBJ1-2|TRBV7-9|once
CASSSNRGTTF
>TRBJ1-1|TRBV12-3/TRBV12-4|few
CASTPGPDFTEAFF
>TRBJ1-5|TRBV3-1|few
CASSHTGTHQPQHF
>TRBJ1-5|TRBV6-1|NA
CAILRDRGSNQPQHF